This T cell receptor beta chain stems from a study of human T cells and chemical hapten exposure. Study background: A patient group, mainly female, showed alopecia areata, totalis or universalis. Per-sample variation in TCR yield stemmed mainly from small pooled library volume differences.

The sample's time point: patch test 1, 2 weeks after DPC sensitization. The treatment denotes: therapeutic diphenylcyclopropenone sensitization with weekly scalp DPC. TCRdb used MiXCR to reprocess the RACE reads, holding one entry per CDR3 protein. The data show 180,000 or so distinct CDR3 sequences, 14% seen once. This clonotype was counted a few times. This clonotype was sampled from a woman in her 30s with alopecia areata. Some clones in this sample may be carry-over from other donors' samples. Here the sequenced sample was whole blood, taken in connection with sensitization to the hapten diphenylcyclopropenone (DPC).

For the CDR3, the DNA is TGCGCCAGCAGCCAAGATATATCTTACGAGCAGTACTTC. Its protein product is CASSQDISYEQYF. V gene TRBV4-3 combines with J gene TRBJ2-7; D unclear. V was shortened by 0 bases and J by 4 bases, with 7 bases between the two germline ends. The CDR3 runs to 13 residues. CDR1 is LGHNA, CDR2 YSLEER, per germline.